This T cell receptor beta chain was recorded in a study of Ad26.COV2.S vaccination and SARS-CoV-2 variants. About the study: Once or twice, 56 days apart, Ad26.COV2.S was delivered intramuscularly. Whole-study results and caveats: Reported findings describe substantial breadth in spike-specific CD8+ and CD4+ T cell responses following vaccination.

Profiling relied on immunoSEQ multiplex PCR, and the TCRdb table lists in-frame clones only, not all of them. In the table there are more than 400,000 clones, 80% to 95% of which are singletons. The treatment was: over 15 received Ad26.COV2.S at low or high dose, single or two shots; 5 received placebo; per-sample allocation not given. It was on day 63 after the first vaccine or placebo injection that samples were taken. Wuhan-strain spike was delivered by a replication-incompetent Ad26 vector. On this clone: What it binds is unknown.

V lost 3 bases, J lost 4 bases, and 6 bases stayed unmatched. Germline V gene sequence: CDR1 LNHDA, CDR2 SQIVND (reference sequence). The length of the CDR3 is 15 residues. This clonotype originated in a person aged 18-60 years who received the Ad26.COV2.S COVID-19 vaccine or a placebo. This chain links TRBV19 with TRBJ1-2; 9 nucleotides align to TRBD1. Source: peripheral blood, taken in a trial of Ad26.COV2.S vaccine versus placebo. The CDR3 DNA reads as TGTGCCAGTAGTATGGAGGGACAGGGACTCTATGGCTACACCTTC. Its protein product is CASSMEGQGLYGYTF.